This T cell receptor beta chain was profiled in a study of cytomegalovirus exposure and HLA in healthy donors. In the study overall: Early released data had approximately 86 million unique TCRs, all coming from HLA-typed donors.

This clone was found a few times. Primers for the PCR totalled 60 Vbeta and 13 Jbeta. This table comes from immunoSEQ multiplex PCR, and its TCRdb copy is limited to in-frame clones, with some not included. Here the sample spans some 200,000 clones, about 84% being singletons. This CDR3 contains 15 residues. CDR1 is SGHTA, CDR2 FQGNSA, per germline. The trim removed 5 bases at V and 4 bases at J, leaving 7 bases unmatched. This receptor was taken from a man in his fifties or sixties in good health and CMV-seronegative. The sequencing sample was made of PBMCs. The gene calls are TRBV7-2 and TRBJ2-1, with TRBD1 matching over 8 bases. The CDR3 nucleotides are TGTGCCAGCAGCGAGACAGGGGATCAATACAATGAGCAGTTCTTC. This codes for CASSETGDQYNEQFF.